This TCR beta chain was obtained from a study of OX40 agonist ivuxolimab in advanced cancers. Overall study: Three individuals attained partial responses, comprising one hepatocellular carcinoma case and two cutaneous melanoma cases.

The method was immunoSEQ multiplex PCR; TCRdb's version includes in-frame clones alone and lacks a portion of them. The table shows under 110,000 clones, with over 75% occurring only once. Germline-derived CDR1 and CDR2 are SEHNR and FQNEAQ (reference sequence). The CDR3 has 16 residues. J was trimmed by 6 bases and V by 7 bases; bases with no gene match: 13. The origin of this receptor is an adult with an advanced solid tumor such as melanoma, head and neck, liver or kidney cancer. This material consisted of CD4+ or CD8+ T cells sorted from blood, taken in a trial of the OX40 agonist ivuxolimab. This chain joins TRBV7-9 and TRBJ2-5, with 11 bases identical to TRBD2. CDR3 region: CASILPRTSGGKTQYF. Here the CDR3 DNA reads TGTGCCAGCATCCTACCCAGAACTAGCGGGGGTAAGACCCAGTACTTC.